This passage covers 2 T cell receptor beta chains from one sample sequenced in a study of shared clonotypes between healthy human individuals. The data were produced by immunoSEQ multiplex PCR, yet TCRdb's version contains in-frame clones alone and is incomplete. The table includes about 110,000 clones, approximately 70% detected once. Sequencing was performed on memory CD8+ T cells sorted from blood. Subset in this sample: CD45RO+ cells pooled with CCR7-negative TemRA cells. The receptors here all came from a woman aged 25 to 39 in good health.

The V call is TRBV7-8, the J call TRBJ2-7; D is unresolved. Trimming pared 2 bases from V and 0 bases from J, leaving 5 bases between. CDR1 and CDR2 (germline): SGHVS, FQNEAQ. The length of the CDR3 is 13 residues. For the CDR3, the DNA is TGTGCCAGCAGCTTAAACCCCTCCTACGAGCAGTACTTC. This sequence encodes CASSLNPSYEQYF.

The chain joins TRBV19 to TRBJ1-4, with a possible D match to TRBD1 (5 bases). The CDR3 is 13 amino acids. V was shortened by 11 bases and J by 4 bases, with 14 bases between the two germline ends. Germline CDR1 reads LNHDA; CDR2 reads SQIVND (reference sequence). The CDR3 DNA follows: TGTGCCGGCCGACAGAACGATAATGAAAAACTGTTTTTT. Translated: CAGRQNDNEKLFF.